These 17 T cell receptor beta chains originate from one sample sequenced in a study of blood T cells in healthy people across ages. For the second PCR, which ran for about 6 to 11 cycles, a sample-barcoded 5' primer and a J-beta primer mix were used. TCRdb fed the 5' RACE reads into MiXCR, producing one record per CDR3 protein. The sample contains 710,000 or so distinct CDR3 sequences, approximately 29% of which appear only once. Source material: blood. The receptor set was obtained from a woman older than 75 in good health.

This clonotype was seen a few times. V usage is TRBV30 and J usage is TRBJ2-5; D perhaps matches TRBD2 (6 bases). The CDR3 extends over 13 amino acids. Trimming left V 4 bases short and J 0 bases short, with 9 bases between. Per germline, CDR1 GTSNPN and CDR2 SVGIG (reference sequence). The CDR3 spells CAWNRGNQETQYF. In nucleotides, the CDR3 is TGTGCCTGGAATCGGGGGAACCAAGAGACCCAGTACTTC.

This clonotype was counted only a few times. This chain connects TRBV13 to TRBJ2-1; 7 bases line up with TRBD2. The length of the CDR3 is 14 residues. The V and J ends lost 9 bases and 6 bases, in that order; junction bases with no gene match: 11. The germline V gene encodes CDR1 PRHDT and CDR2 FYEKMQ (reference sequence). The DNA of the CDR3 is TGTGCCAGTGGCTTTGGGGGGGAGGGCAATGAGCAGTTCTTC. Its protein is CASGFGGEGNEQFF.

In regard to this clonotype: A much larger clone is a single base away; this may be a read error. This chain uses TRBV5-6 with TRBJ1-1; 9 nucleotides align to TRBD1. V dropped 3 bases and J dropped 5; count of bases not matched to a gene: 5. The CDR3 has 14 amino acids. The germline gives CDR1 SGHDT, CDR2 YYEEEE. As DNA, the CDR3 is TGTGCCAGCAGCTGGACAGGGGTAGGGACTGAAGCTTTCTTT. Translated, it gives CASSWTGVGTEAFF.

Worth noting for this clonotype: A much larger clonotype is one base distant, so this may be a read error. This chain joins TRBV7-7 and TRBJ2-5; D gene unclear. The CDR3 consists of 13 residues. Looked up from germline, CDR1 is SSHAT and CDR2 is FNYEAQ (reference sequence). The CDR3 sequence is CASSLDKQETQYF. In nucleotides, the CDR3 is TGTGCTAGCAGCTTAGACAAGCAAGAGACCCAGTACTTC.

This clonotype has only a few counts. One end of the junction fails to match germline, which may point to a read error. The chain recombines TRBV18 with TRBJ1-1; TRBD1 aligns across 8 bases. CDR3 length: 16 residues. CDR1 is KGHSH, CDR2 LQKENI, per germline. CDR3 sequence: CASPPRTGSIFTEAFF. The CDR3 DNA reads as TGTGCCAGCCCACCACGGACAGGGTCTATATTCACTGAAGCTTTCTTT.

Comment on this clonotype: One base away lies a much larger clone, so this may be a sequencing read error. The chain has TRBV3-1 and TRBJ1-2; D possibly corresponds to TRBD1 (5 bases). The CDR3 length is 15 residues. CDR1 is LGHDT and CDR2 is YNNKEL in the germline V gene (reference sequence). CDR3 amino acids: CASSQRQTSNCGYTF. CDR3 bases: TGTGCCAGCAGCCAAAGACAGACCTCTAACTGTGGCTACACCTTC. Full variable domain (rest looked up from reference TRBV3-1 and TRBJ1-2): DTAVSQTPKYLVTQMGNDKSIKCEQNLGHDTMYWYKQDSKKFLKIMFSYNNKELIINETVPNRFSPKSPDKAHLNLHINSLELGDSAVYFCASSQRQTSNCGYTFGSGTRLTVV.

This clonotype was picked up many times. V and J are TRBV12-3 or TRBV12-4 and TRBJ1-2; the D is unclear. Trimming cost V 1 base and J 4 bases, with 13 bases left between them. The CDR3 is 15 amino acids. The CDR3: CASSLDTAHVYGYTF. The CDR3 nucleotides are TGTGCCAGCAGTTTAGACACAGCGCACGTCTATGGCTACACCTTC.

Comments on this clonotype: This may come from a read error, since a much larger clone is one base off. V gene TRBV20-1 combines with J gene TRBJ2-3; TRBD1 or TRBD2 may be the D gene (5 bases each). CDR3 length: 15 amino acids. Germline CDR1 reads DFQATT; CDR2 reads SNEGSKA (reference sequence). The CDR3 sequence: CSARDPRGPGDTRYF. The CDR3 nucleotides are TGCAGTGCTAGAGATCCTCGGGGCCCCGGCGATACGCGGTATTTT.

On this clonotype: This may come from a read error, since a much larger clone is one base off. V and J are TRBV9 and TRBJ2-1; either TRBD1 or TRBD2 may fit D (7 bases each). The CDR3 spans 15 residues. In germline, CDR1 is SGDLS, CDR2 YYNGEE. The CDR3 sequence is CASGVFQGGYNEQFF. CDR3 nucleotide sequence: TGTGCCAGCGGCGTATTCCAGGGGGGGTACAATGAGCAGTTCTTC.

There are many counts of this clonotype. The CDR3 coding sequence is TGCGCCAGCAGCCAAGGACGTTTGAACACTGAAGCTTTCTTT. Translation: CASSQGRLNTEAFF. The rearrangement links TRBV5-1 to TRBJ1-1; unclear D gene. The CDR3 covers 14 residues. Germline CDR1 SGHRS, CDR2 YFSETQ. V lost 4 bases and J lost 0, with 10 bases in between. The complete variable domain, with remaining parts taken from reference TRBV5-1 and TRBJ1-1, reads KAGVTQTPRYLIKTRGQQVTLSCSPISGHRSVSWYQQTPGQGLQFLFEYFSETQRNKGNFPGRFSGRQFSNSRSEMNVSTLELGDSALYLCASSQGRLNTEAFFGQGTRLTVV.

The genes are TRBV27 and TRBJ2-1; TRBD1 matches at 10 bases. Germline CDR1 is MNHEY and CDR2 is SMNVEV (reference sequence). The J segment lost 5 bases and the V segment lost 5 bases, leaving 6 bases of the junction unmatched. The CDR3 extends over 15 amino acids. The CDR3 DNA follows: TGTGCCAGCAGTATCGACAGGGGGCAGAACAATGAGCAGTTCTTC. Its translation: CASSIDRGQNNEQFF.

V gene TRBV7-2 combines with J gene TRBJ1-4, with D possibly matching TRBD1 (5 bases). Germline V CDR1 and CDR2: SGHTA, FQGNSA. Trimming stripped 5 bases from V and 0 bases from J, with 16 bases between. The CDR3 loop spans 17 amino acids. CDR3 sequence: CASSLGDRKATNEKLFF. DNA of the CDR3: TGTGCCAGCAGCCTCGGCGACAGAAAAGCAACTAATGAAAAACTGTTTTTT.

This clonotype was recorded many times. The genes are TRBV7-9 and TRBJ2-3; D is perhaps TRBD2 (6 bases). CDR3 length equals 17 residues. V was trimmed by 3 bases and J by 0 bases, leaving 16 bases between them. Germline V gene lookup returns CDR1 SEHNR and CDR2 FQNEAQ (reference sequence). The CDR3 DNA follows: TGTGCCAGCAGCTTCCAGGTCGGGGGAACTAGCACAGATACGCAGTATTTT. It codes for CASSFQVGGTSTDTQYF.

The rearrangement uses TRBV28 and TRBJ2-7; 7 nucleotides agree with TRBD2. The DNA end favors TRBJ2-5, so the J call may be wrong. The CDR3 length is 16 residues. The V gene's germline CDR1 is MDHEN and CDR2 SYDVKM. The CDR3 loop reads CASSLDSSGLRETQYF. CDR3 DNA: TGTGCCAGCAGTTTAGATAGTAGCGGGCTTAGGGAGACCCAGTACTTC.

Of note for this clonotype: This may be a read error, as it is one base from a much larger clone. The missing conserved phenylalanine or tryptophan at the end of this CDR3 makes a read error likely. The chain joins TRBV29-1 to TRBJ1-2, with a weak D call TRBD1 (5 bases). This CDR3 has 12 residues. Trimming took 3 bases from V and 5 from J, leaving 10 bases between them. Looked up from germline, CDR1 is SQVTM and CDR2 is ANQGSEA. CDR3 in DNA: TGCAGCGTTGAGGGACGGGAATATGGCTACACCTGC. Translating it yields CSVEGREYGYTC.

This clonotype was observed at least ten times. The gene calls are TRBV6-1 and TRBJ1-5; D is unresolved. The CDR3 sequence is 12 residues long. V lost 4 bases to trimming and J lost 6 bases, with 7 bases between them. The germline CDR1 and CDR2 sequences are MNHNS and SASEGT. DNA for the CDR3: TGTGCCAGCAGTGCCCCGGGTCAGCCCCAGCATTTT. Protein product: CASSAPGQPQHF.

The chain joins TRBV7-2 to TRBJ2-2; TRBD2 agrees at 14 bases. The CDR3 is 16 amino acids. The germline gives CDR1 SGHTA, CDR2 FQGNSA. Trimming removed 5 bases from V and 6 bases from J; junction bases left unmatched: 5. CDR3 sequence reads: CASSTWTSGGSGELFF. CDR3 DNA: TGTGCCAGCAGCACCTGGACTAGCGGGGGGTCCGGGGAGCTGTTTTTT.